The present T cell receptor beta chain was sequenced within a study of blood T cell repertoires in COVID-19 (dated by TCRdb to 2020 to 2021). Looking at the study overall: Samples from collaborators originated in the United States, Italy and Spain and spanned both the acute and convalescent phases of COVID-19. The prospective study material was composed of cDNA or gDNA derived from T cells, B-cell-depleted T cells, or PBMCs. The dataset comprised deeply sampled blood TCRbeta repertoires from subjects exposed to, actively infected with, or recovered from COVID-19. The repertoires were released in a freely available public database intended as a resource for research on the immune response to SARS-CoV-2. The samples were drawn from two sources: the first 160 participants of the ongoing ImmuneRACE study, and over 950 subjects contributed by 6 global collaborators. The sample metadata nearly always contained a de-identified subject ID, COVID-19 status, age in years and sex. Where HLA class I and class II types were available, the types were taken from metadata supplied by the sample provider, not from assay-based typing.

As to this clone: The antigen this receptor binds is unknown. Base qualities are missing; no much larger clone stands one base away.

TCRbeta CDR3 regions were amplified from genomic DNA using the immunoSEQ Assay, a bias-controlled multiplex PCR. As for how the authors treated the data: The number of nucleated cells in each sample was estimated by amplification of reference gene primers within the assay. To quantify the absolute abundance of each unique TCRbeta CDR3 rearrangement, sequence reads were collapsed and filtered. For each sample, productive Simpson clonality was calculated as the square root of Simpson's diversity index over productive rearrangements. TCRdb obtained this table from immuneACCESS and retained in-frame rearrangements with V and J assigned. These tables miss some clones; where compared with another copy, unresolved V genes account for less than half of the shortfall, and the remainder is unexplained. V and J calls plus clone size are reproduced from that table; the DNA served to infer D and trimming. This sample holds under 300,000 clones; 89% were observed only once. The top ten constitute approximately 2% of the sample.

Collaborating institutions collected whole blood in K2EDTA tubes following their own protocols. For TCRbeta analysis, collaborator samples were shipped as frozen whole blood, as isolated PBMCs, or as DNA extracted from either sample type. Trimming costs V 6 bases and J 8 bases, and their ends lie 13 bases apart. The germline V gene provides CDR1 MNHEY and CDR2 SVGAGI. The CDR3 measures 13 amino acids from cysteine to phenylalanine. The retained sequence is limited to the CDR3, 39 bases, with the frame set at the first base. Broad study findings and their caveats: Clinical and demographic metadata were provided uncurated, with the amount varying by source and participant.

This sequence originates from a man aged 50 or older with acute or convalescent COVID-19. The chain is assembled from TRBV6-5 and TRBJ1-4; the D gene is perhaps TRBD1, on 6 matching bases. Sequencing was done on a sample of peripheral blood. The CDR3: CASSSQGREKLFF. The sequenced DNA is TGTGCCAGCAGCTCCCAGGGGAGAGAAAAACTGTTTTTT.